This T cell receptor (beta chain) came from a study of control samples from healthy donors and cancer patients (dated by TCRdb to about 2020). Its CDR3 holds 14 amino acids, cysteine through phenylalanine. The kept DNA is CDR3 alone, 42 bases in frame from the first base. Clipping removes 4 bases from V and 4 bases from J, with 4 as the unmatched junction base count. Via the germline V gene, CDR1 is SGHDT and CDR2 YYEEEE. As concerns this clone: Its antigen remains undetermined. Nothing much larger sits one base from this clone, and base qualities are not available.

To prepare the library, the immunoSEQ multiplex PCR assay was applied. In its TCRdb copy, this immuneACCESS table keeps in-frame sequences only and misses some clones. Where compared with another copy, unresolved V genes explain less than half of these, and the others have no known cause. The sample table contains about 75,000 clones; only one count was recorded for about 93% of them. The biggest ten clones account for around 6.5% of the sample. The receptor comes from a woman in her thirties or forties in good health. Sequencing used blood. This sequence uses TRBV5-6 and TRBJ2-5; TRBD2 lines up with 10 middle nucleotides. The bases are TGTGCCAGCAGCCTAGCGGGAGATGGAGAGACCCAGTACTTC. It specifies CASSLAGDGETQYF.